These T cell receptor beta chains were read from a single sample in a study of cytomegalovirus exposure and HLA in healthy donors. The assay was immunoSEQ multiplex PCR, and TCRdb's table has in-frame clones only and misses some. Here the sample spans under 200,000 clones, roughly 84% being singletons. What was sequenced was PBMCs. The receptors were gathered from a male donor in good health and CMV-seronegative. The CDR3 runs from the conserved cysteine through the conserved F or W.

v_call	cdr3_aa
TRBV5-6	CASSLGDSIQETQYF
TRBV30	CAWSRLDRANTEAFF
TRBV5-1	CASSEGTNTGELFF
TRBV6-5	CARKLYQETQYF
TRBV5-3	CARSLVGGDRGPLWCSYEQYF
TRBV6-1	CASSGAGVGQPQHF
TRBV12-5	CASGLWEGYEQYF
TRBV29-1	CSVKQTGINQPQHF
TRBV29-1	CSVELVVAQGGNTIYF
TRBV9	CASSVNVALFSPLHF
TRBV19	CASSNGQPNSPLHF
TRBV28	CASTSGGVYGYTF
TRBV5-3	CARSFPSAAILKPGGLYEQYF
TRBV6-5	CASRMEQGPYEQYF
TRBV5-6	CASSVESGYEQYF
TRBV2	CAGRVDGGYTF
TRBV7-3	CASSPPRAGELFF
TRBV4-1	CASSQGGQLSGNTIYF
TRBV9	CASSPHQGGNTEAFF
TRBV25-1	CASSDRGYGYTF
TRBV6-5	CASSTIAGGTGELFF
TRBV28	CASSNPGASGAHEQYF
TRBV27	CASGPGDRAGGELFF
TRBV11-2	CASSPGTTNEKLFF
TRBV5-8	CASSLGAGSGNTIYF
TRBV5-1	CASSRDRGTGELFF
TRBV5-1	CASSFGGSSYNEQFF
TRBV19	CASSRTSGYEQYF
TRBV2	CASTRGGTGELFF
TRBV9	CASSEGLAAYNEQFF
TRBV20-1	CSDKSNGYTF
TRBV11-3	CASSLDPGGSNEQFF
TRBV11-1	CASEGLSGNTIYF
TRBV7-3	CASSPTATSGQETQYF
TRBV28	CASSLSGLATNEKLFF
TRBV2	CAREGENTGELFF
TRBV4-1	CASSPLIRENYGYTF
TRBV27	CASSLSGQGNYGYTF
TRBV28	CASSSVYEQYF
TRBV5-1	CASSYSTGKEEQYF
TRBV14	CASSQVRRAEGELFF
TRBV12-5	CASGLEDYYGYTF
TRBV27	CASSLLVRGTGGHEQYF
TRBV9	CASSVVAGGTGELFF
TRBV27	CASSGEAGGVNNEQFF
TRBV12-5	CASGAGANYGYTF
TRBV19	CASSIFTGDSYEQYF
TRBV18	CASSPPSAGLNTGELFF
TRBV15	CATSLHRDSSEQYF
TRBV7-9	CASSLNFGDRNHEQYF
TRBV4-2	CASSQQGGMNTGELFF
TRBV6-6	CASSYSRTASYEQYF
TRBV19	CASRATKRLAGGNTGELFF
TRBV5-6	CASAPTVISGTETQYF
TRBV4-3	CASSLAGGPFNEQFF
TRBV6-4	CASSDSATEAFF
TRBV19	CASKPGTDTQYF